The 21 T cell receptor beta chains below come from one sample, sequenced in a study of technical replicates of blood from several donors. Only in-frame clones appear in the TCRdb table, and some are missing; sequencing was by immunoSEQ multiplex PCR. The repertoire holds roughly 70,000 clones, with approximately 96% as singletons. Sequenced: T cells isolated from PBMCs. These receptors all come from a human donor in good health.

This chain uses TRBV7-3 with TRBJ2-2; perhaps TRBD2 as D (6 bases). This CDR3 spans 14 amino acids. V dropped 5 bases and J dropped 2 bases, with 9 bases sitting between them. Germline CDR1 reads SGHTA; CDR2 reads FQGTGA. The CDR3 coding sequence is TGTGCCAGCAGCGAGGGACTTAACACCGGGGAGCTGTTTTTT. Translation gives CASSEGLNTGELFF.

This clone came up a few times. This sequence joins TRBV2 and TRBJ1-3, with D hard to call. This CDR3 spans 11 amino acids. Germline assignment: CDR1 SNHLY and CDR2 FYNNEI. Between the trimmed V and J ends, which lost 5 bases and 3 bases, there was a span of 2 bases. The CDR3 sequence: CASSHGNTIYF. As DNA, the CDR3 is TGTGCCAGCAGTCATGGAAACACCATATATTTT.

CDR3 DNA sequence: TGTGCCAGCTCACCGATTGGACAGAACCTCAATCAGCCCCAGCATTTT. Its translation is CASSPIGQNLNQPQHF. The chain combines TRBV18 with TRBJ1-5, with D possibly TRBD1 on 6 matching bases. The CDR3 contains 16 residues. Germline V gene data show CDR1 as KGHSH and CDR2 as LQKENI. Trimming stripped 3 bases from V and 3 bases from J, with 15 bases between.

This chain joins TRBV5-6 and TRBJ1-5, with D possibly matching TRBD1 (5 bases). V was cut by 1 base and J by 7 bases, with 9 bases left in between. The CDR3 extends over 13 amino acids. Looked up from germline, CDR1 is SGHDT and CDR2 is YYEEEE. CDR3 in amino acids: CASSLWGVQPQHF. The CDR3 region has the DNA TGTGCCAGCAGCTTGTGGGGGGTACAGCCCCAGCATTTT.

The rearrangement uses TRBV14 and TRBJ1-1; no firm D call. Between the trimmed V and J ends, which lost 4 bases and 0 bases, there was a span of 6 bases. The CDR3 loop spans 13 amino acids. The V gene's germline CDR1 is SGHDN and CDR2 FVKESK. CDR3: CASSLYMNTEAFF. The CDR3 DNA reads TGTGCCAGCAGCCTCTATATGAACACTGAAGCTTTCTTT.

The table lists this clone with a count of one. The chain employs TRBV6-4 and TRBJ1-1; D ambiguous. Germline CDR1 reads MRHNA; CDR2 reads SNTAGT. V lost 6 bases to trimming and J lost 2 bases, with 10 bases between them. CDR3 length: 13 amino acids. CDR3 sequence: CASREGVNTEAFF. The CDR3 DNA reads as TGTGCCAGCAGAGAAGGAGTTAACACTGAAGCTTTCTTT.

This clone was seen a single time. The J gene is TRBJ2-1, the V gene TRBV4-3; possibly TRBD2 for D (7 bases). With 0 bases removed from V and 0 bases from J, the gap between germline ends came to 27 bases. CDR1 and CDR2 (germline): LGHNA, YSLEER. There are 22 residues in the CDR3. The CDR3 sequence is CASSQDPGGLADLSNSYNEQFF. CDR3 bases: TGCGCCAGCAGCCAAGATCCGGGGGGCTTAGCGGACCTATCTAACTCCTACAATGAGCAGTTCTTC.

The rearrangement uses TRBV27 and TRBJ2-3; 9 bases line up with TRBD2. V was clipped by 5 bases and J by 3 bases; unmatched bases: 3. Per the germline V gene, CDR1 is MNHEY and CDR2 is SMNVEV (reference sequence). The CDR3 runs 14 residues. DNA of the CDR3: TGTGCCAGCAGTGAGCGGGAGGAAACAGATACGCAGTATTTT. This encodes CASSEREETDTQYF.

CDR3 in amino acids: CASSEDGTGVTDTQYF. The CDR3 nucleotides are TGTGCCAGCAGCGAGGATGGGACAGGGGTCACAGATACGCAGTATTTT. The chain combines TRBV9 with TRBJ2-3; 10 positions match TRBD1. V shed 3 bases, J shed 2 bases, and the junction held 6 bases outside the gene matches. Per the germline V gene, CDR1 is SGDLS and CDR2 is YYNGEE. The CDR3 sequence is 16 residues long. The variable domain in full, with the rest retrieved from reference TRBV9 and TRBJ2-3, is DSGVTQTPKHLITATGQRVTLRCSPRSGDLSVYWYQQSLDQGLQFLIQYYNGEERAKGNILERFSAQQFPDLHSELNLSSLELGDSALYFCASSEDGTGVTDTQYFGPGTRLTVL.

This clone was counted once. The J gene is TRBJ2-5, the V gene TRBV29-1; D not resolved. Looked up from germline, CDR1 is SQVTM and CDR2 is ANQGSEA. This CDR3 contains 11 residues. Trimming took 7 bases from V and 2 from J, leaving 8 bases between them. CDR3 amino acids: CSGQKQETQYF. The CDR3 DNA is TGCAGCGGGCAGAAACAAGAGACCCAGTACTTC.

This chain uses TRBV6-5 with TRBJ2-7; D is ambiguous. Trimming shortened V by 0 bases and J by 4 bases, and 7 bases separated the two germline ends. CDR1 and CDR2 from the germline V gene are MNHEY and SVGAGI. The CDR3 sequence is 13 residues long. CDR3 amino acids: CASSYSRLYEQYF. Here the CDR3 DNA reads TGTGCCAGCAGTTACTCGCGGCTGTACGAGCAGTACTTC.

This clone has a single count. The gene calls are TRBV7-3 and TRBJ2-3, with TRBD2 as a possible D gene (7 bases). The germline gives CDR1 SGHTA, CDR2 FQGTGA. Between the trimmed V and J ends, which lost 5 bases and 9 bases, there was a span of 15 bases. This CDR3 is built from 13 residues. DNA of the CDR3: TGTGCCAGCAGCCTAGAGGGGGAGGGGACGCAGTATTTT. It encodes CASSLEGEGTQYF.

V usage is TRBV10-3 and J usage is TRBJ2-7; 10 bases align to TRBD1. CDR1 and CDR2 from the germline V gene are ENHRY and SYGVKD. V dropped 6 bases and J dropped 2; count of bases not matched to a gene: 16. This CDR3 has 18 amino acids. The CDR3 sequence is CAISRDRGLRGRTYEQYF. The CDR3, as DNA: TGTGCCATCAGCCGGGACAGGGGTTTGCGCGGGAGAACCTACGAGCAGTACTTC.

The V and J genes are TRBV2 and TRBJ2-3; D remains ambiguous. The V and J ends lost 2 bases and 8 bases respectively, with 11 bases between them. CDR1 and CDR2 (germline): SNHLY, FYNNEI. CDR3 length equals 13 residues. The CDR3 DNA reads TGTGCCAGCAGTGAAAAAGGTTCGGGTACGCAGTATTTT. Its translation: CASSEKGSGTQYF.

For the CDR3, the DNA is TGTGCCAGCAGCACCGGGGGACAGGGAGGGAACTATGGCTACACCTTC. This translates into CASSTGGQGGNYGYTF. This chain joins TRBV7-9 and TRBJ1-2; 9 nucleotides match TRBD1. Germline V gives CDR1 SEHNR, CDR2 FQNEAQ (reference sequence). The CDR3 extends over 16 amino acids. The V segment lost 5 bases and the J segment 2 bases; nucleotides outside the gene matches: 9.

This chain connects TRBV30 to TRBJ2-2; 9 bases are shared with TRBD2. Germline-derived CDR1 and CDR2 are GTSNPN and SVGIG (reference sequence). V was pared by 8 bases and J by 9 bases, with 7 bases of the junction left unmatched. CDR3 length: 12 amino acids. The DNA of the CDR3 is TGTGCCGCAATGCGGGGGGGTCGGGAGCTGTTTTTT. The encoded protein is CAAMRGGRELFF. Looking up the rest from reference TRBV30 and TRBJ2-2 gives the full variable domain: SQTIHQWPATLVQPVGSPLSLECTVEGTSNPNLYWYRQAAGRGLQLLFYSVGIGQISSEVPQNLSASRPQDRQFILSSKKLLLSDSGFYLCAAMRGGRELFFGEGSRLTVL.

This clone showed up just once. DNA for the CDR3: TGCGCCAGCAGCCAAACAGATCGTTGGCCCCAGCATTTT. This sequence encodes CASSQTDRWPQHF. The rearrangement joins TRBV4-1 to TRBJ1-5; D call uncertain. The CDR3 is 13 amino acids. The ends were cut back, 2 bases at V and 9 bases at J, with 11 bases in the middle. From germline, CDR1 is MGHRA and CDR2 YSYEKL.

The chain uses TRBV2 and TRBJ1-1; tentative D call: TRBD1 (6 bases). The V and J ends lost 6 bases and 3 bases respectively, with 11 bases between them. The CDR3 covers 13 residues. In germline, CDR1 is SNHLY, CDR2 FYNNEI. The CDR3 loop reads CASRGDRYTEAFF. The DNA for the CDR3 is TGTGCCAGCAGGGGTGACAGGTACACTGAAGCTTTCTTT.

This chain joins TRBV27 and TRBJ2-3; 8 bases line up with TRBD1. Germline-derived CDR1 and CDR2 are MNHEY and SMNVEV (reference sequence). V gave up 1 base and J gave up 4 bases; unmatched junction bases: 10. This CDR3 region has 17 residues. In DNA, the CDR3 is TGTGCCAGCAGTTTATTGTACGGGACAGGTCAATCAGATACGCAGTATTTT. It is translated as CASSLLYGTGQSDTQYF.

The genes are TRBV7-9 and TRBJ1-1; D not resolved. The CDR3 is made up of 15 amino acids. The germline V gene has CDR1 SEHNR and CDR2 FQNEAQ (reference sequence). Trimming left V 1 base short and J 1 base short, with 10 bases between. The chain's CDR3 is CASSLGRVGNTEAFF. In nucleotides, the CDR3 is TGTGCCAGCAGCTTAGGGAGGGTCGGGAACACTGAAGCTTTCTTT.

This CDR3 is CATQGPYEQYF. DNA for the CDR3: TGTGCCACCCAGGGCCCCTACGAGCAGTACTTC. The chain recombines TRBV10-3 with TRBJ2-7; a weak D match, TRBD1 (5 bases). There are 11 residues in the CDR3. Between the trimmed V and J ends, which lost 10 bases and 2 bases, there was a span of 9 bases. CDR1 is ENHRY and CDR2 is SYGVKD in the germline V gene.